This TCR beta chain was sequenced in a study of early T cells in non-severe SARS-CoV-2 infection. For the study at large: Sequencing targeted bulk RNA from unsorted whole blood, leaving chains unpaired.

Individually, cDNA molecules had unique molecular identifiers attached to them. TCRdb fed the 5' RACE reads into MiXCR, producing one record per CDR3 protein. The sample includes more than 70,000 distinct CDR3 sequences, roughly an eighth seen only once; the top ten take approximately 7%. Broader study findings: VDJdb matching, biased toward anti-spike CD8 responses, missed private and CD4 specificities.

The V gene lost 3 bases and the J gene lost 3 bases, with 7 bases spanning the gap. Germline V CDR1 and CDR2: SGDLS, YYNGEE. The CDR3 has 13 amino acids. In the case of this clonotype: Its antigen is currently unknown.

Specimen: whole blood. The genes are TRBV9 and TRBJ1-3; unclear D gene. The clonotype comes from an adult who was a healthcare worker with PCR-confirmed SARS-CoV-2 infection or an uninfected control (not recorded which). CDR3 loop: CASSGSLGNTIYF. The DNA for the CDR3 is TGTGCCAGCAGCGGGTCCCTTGGAAACACCATATATTTT.